This T cell receptor beta chain is drawn from a study of blood T cell repertoires in COVID-19. Germline CDR1 and CDR2: SGDLS and YYNGEE. The ends lost 0 bases at V and 6 bases at J; junction bases unmatched: 6. The CDR3 covers 15 residues. Generated by immunoSEQ multiplex PCR, the TCRdb table keeps only in-frame clones and is missing some. The data contain just under 250,000 clones, roughly 86% of them seen just once; the ten biggest clones take up 3%. The rearrangement uses TRBV9 and TRBJ2-1; 7 bases agree with TRBD2. The clonotype comes from a woman in her twenties or thirties who had recovered from COVID-19. Sequenced sample: peripheral blood. In DNA form, the CDR3 reads TGTGCCAGCAGCGTAGGGAGCGGGGCCGCCAATGAGCAGTTCTTC. Its translation is CASSVGSGAANEQFF.